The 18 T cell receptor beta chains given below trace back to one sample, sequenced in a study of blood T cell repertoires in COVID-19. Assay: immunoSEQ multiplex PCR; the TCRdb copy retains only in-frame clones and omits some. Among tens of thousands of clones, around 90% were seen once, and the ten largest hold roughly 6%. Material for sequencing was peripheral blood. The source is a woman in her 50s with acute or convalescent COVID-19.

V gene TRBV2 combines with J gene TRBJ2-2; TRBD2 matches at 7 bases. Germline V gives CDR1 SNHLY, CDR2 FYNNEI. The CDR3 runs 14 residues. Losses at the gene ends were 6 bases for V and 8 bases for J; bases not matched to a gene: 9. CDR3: CASRRLAGGGELFF. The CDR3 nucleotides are TGTGCCAGCAGGAGACTAGCAGGAGGAGGGGAGCTGTTTTTT.

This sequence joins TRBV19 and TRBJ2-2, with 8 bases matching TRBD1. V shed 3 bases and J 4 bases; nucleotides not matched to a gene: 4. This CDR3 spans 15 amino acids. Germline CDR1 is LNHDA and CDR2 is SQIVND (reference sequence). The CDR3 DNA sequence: TGTGCCAGTAGTATTGGGACAGGAAGCACCGGGGAGCTGTTTTTT. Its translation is CASSIGTGSTGELFF. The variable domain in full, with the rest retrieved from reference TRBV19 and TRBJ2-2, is DGGITQSPKYLFRKEGQNVTLSCEQNLNHDAMYWYRQDPGQGLRLIYYSQIVNDFQKGDIAEGYSVSREKKESFPLTVTSAQKNPTAFYLCASSIGTGSTGELFFGEGSRLTVL.

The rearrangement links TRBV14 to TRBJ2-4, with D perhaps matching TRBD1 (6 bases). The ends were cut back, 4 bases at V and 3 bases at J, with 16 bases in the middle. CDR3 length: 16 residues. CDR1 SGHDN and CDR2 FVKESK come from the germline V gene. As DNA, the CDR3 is TGTGCCAGCAGCCCTGGGGGACCCAGGGGCAAAAACATTCAGTACTTC. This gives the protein CASSPGGPRGKNIQYF.

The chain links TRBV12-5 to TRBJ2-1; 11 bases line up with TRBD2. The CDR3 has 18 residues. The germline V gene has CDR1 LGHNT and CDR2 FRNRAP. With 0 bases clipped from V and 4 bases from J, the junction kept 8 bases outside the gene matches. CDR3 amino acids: CASGLVLTTSGGYNEQFF. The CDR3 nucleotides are TGTGCTAGTGGTTTGGTCCTAACCACTAGCGGGGGTTACAATGAGCAGTTCTTC. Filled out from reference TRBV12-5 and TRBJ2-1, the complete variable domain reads DARVTQTPRHKVTEMGQEVTMRCQPILGHNTVFWYRQTMMQGLELLAYFRNRAPLDDSGMPKDRFSAEMPDATLATLKIQPSEPRDSAVYFCASGLVLTTSGGYNEQFFGPGTRLTVL.

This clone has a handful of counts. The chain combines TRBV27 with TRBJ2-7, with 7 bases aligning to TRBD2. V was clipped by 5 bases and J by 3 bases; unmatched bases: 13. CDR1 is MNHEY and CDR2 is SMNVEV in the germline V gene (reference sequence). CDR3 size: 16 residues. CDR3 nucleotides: TGTGCCAGCAGTCGCGGGGGTGGTGGAGGGAGCTACGAGCAGTACTTC. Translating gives CASSRGGGGGSYEQYF.

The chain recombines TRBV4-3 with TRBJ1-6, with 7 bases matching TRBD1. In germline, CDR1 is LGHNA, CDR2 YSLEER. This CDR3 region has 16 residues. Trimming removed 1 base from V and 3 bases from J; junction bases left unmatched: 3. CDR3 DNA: TGCGCCAGCAGCCAAGGGACAGGTGACTATAATTCACCCCTCCACTTT. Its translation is CASSQGTGDYNSPLHF.

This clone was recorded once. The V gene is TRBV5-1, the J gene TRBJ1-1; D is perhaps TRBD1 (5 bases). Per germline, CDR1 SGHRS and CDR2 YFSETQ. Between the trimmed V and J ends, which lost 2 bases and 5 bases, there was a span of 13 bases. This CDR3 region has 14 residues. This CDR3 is CASSLQPGWTEAFF. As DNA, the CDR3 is TGCGCCAGCAGCTTACAGCCAGGGTGGACTGAAGCTTTCTTT. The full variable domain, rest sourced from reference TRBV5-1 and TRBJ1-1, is KAGVTQTPRYLIKTRGQQVTLSCSPISGHRSVSWYQQTPGQGLQFLFEYFSETQRNKGNFPGRFSGRQFSNSRSEMNVSTLELGDSALYLCASSLQPGWTEAFFGQGTRLTVV.

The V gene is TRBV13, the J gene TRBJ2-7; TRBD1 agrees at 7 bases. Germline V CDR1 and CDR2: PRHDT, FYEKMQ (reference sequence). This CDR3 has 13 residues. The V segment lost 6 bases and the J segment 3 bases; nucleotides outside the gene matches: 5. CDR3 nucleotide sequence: TGTGCCAGCAGTCGGGACAGAGTCTACGAGCAGTACTTC. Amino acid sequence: CASSRDRVYEQYF.

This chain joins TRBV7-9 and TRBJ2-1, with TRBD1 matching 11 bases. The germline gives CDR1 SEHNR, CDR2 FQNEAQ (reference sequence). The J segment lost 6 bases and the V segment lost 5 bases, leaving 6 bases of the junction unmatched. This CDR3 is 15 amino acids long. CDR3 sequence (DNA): TGTGCCAGCAGCGAGGCCGGGACAGGGGGCAATGAGCAGTTCTTC. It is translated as CASSEAGTGGNEQFF.

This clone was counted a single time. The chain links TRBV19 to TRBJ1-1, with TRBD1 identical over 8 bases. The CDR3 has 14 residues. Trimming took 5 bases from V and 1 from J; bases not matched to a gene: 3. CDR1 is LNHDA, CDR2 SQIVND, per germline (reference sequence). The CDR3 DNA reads TGTGCCAGTAGTCCAGGGACAGGGAACACTGAAGCTTTCTTT. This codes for CASSPGTGNTEAFF.

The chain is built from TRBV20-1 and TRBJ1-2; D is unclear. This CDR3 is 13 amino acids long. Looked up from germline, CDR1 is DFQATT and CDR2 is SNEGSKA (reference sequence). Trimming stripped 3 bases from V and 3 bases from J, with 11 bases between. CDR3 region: CSASPGSDYGYTF. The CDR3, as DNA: TGCAGTGCTAGTCCAGGCTCCGACTATGGCTACACCTTC.

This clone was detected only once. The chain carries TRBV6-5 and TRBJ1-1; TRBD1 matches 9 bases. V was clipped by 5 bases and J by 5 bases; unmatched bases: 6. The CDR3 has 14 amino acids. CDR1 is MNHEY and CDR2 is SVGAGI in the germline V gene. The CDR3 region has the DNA TGTGCCAGCAGTAAAACAGGGGGCTATACTGAAGCTTTCTTT. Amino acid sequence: CASSKTGGYTEAFF.

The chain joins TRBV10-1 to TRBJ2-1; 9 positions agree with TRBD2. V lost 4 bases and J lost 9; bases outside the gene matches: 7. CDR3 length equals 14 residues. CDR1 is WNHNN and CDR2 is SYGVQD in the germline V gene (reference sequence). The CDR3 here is CASSVIAGDGEQFF. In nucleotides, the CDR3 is TGCGCCAGCAGTGTGATAGCGGGGGATGGTGAGCAGTTCTTC.

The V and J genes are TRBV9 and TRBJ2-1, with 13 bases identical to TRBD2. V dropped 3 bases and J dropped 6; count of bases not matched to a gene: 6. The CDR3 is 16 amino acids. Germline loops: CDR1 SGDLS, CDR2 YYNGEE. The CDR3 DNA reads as TGTGCCAGCAGCGAAAGACTAGCGGGGGGCCGCAATGAGCAGTTCTTC. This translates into CASSERLAGGRNEQFF.

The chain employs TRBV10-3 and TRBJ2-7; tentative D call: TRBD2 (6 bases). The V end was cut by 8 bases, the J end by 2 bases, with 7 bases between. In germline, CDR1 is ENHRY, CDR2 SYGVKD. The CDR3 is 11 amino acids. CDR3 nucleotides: TGTGCCATCGGAGGGGCCTACGAGCAGTACTTC. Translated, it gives CAIGGAYEQYF.

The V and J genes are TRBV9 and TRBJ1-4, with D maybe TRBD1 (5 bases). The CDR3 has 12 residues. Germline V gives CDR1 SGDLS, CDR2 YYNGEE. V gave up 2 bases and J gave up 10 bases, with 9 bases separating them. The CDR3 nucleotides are TGTGCCAGCAGCGTTAGCCAGGGAAAACTGTTTTTT. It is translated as CASSVSQGKLFF.

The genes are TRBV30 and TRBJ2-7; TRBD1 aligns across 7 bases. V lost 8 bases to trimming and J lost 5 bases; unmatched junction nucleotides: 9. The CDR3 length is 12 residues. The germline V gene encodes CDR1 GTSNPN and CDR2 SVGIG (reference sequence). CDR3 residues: CARSTGSHEQYF. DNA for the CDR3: TGTGCCAGATCGACAGGGAGTCACGAGCAGTACTTC. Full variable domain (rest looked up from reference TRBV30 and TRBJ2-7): SQTIHQWPATLVQPVGSPLSLECTVEGTSNPNLYWYRQAAGRGLQLLFYSVGIGQISSEVPQNLSASRPQDRQFILSSKKLLLSDSGFYLCARSTGSHEQYFGPGTRLTVT.

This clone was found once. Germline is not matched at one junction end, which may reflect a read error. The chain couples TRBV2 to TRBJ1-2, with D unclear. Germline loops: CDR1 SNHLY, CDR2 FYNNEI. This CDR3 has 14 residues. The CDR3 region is CASSEERTNFGYTF. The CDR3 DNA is TGTGCCAGCAGTGAGGAGCGGACGAACTTTGGCTACACCTTC.